These T cell receptor beta chains were read from a single sample in a study of OX40 agonist ivuxolimab in advanced cancers. Measured with immunoSEQ multiplex PCR; TCRdb has only the in-frame clones, and not every one. The data hold around 15,000 clones, with around nine tenths observed a single time. This specimen was CD4+ or CD8+ T cells sorted from blood, taken in a trial of the OX40 agonist ivuxolimab. These receptors were obtained from an adult with an advanced solid tumor such as melanoma, head and neck, liver or kidney cancer. The CDR3 runs from the conserved cysteine through the conserved F or W. D genes are given only for firm matches. Clone size is given for some rows only: seen once, a few or many times, or a class if the clone is expanded.

- | TRBJ1-1 | - | TRBV5-5 | CASSLAQNTEAFF | TGTGCCAGCAGCTTGGCCCAGAACACTGAAGCTTTCTTT
- | TRBJ2-2 | TRBD2 | TRBV5-1 | CASSSSGRDTGELFF | TGCGCCAGCAGCTCTAGCGGGAGGGACACCGGGGAGCTGTTTTTT
- | TRBJ2-3 | - | TRBV28 | CASSLGGAEEDTQYF | TGTGCCAGCAGTTTAGGGGGGGCTGAGGAAGATACGCAGTATTTT
- | TRBJ2-7 | - | TRBV6-6 | CASKGPADSGEQYF | TGTGCCTCTAAAGGGCCGGCAGATAGTGGGGAGCAGTACTTC
- | TRBJ2-5 | - | TRBV5-1 | CASSGGLRETQYF | TGCGCCAGCAGCGGGGGGCTCCGAGAGACCCAGTACTTC
- | TRBJ2-1 | - | TRBV7-9 | CASSPGRTGPYNEQFF | TGTGCCAGCAGCCCCGGTCGCACTGGGCCGTACAATGAGCAGTTCTTC
- | TRBJ2-1 | TRBD2 | TRBV30 | CAWTSGSGWGEQFF | TGTGCCTGGACTAGCGGGAGTGGTTGGGGTGAGCAGTTCTTC
- | TRBJ1-4 | - | TRBV19 | CASSMAANEKLFF | TGTGCCAGTAGTATGGCGGCTAATGAAAAACTGTTTTTT
- | TRBJ2-7 | - | TRBV6-1 | CASSEAGGLAVEQYF | TGTGCCAGCAGTGAAGCTGGGGGCTTGGCGGTCGAGCAGTACTTC
- | TRBJ2-1 | - | TRBV11-3 | CASSPHGGGVNNEQFF | TGTGCCAGCAGCCCCCACGGGGGAGGCGTTAACAATGAGCAGTTCTTC
- | TRBJ2-2 | - | TRBV4-3 | CASSQGTSMDTGELFF | TGCGCCAGCAGCCAAGGGACATCCATGGACACCGGGGAGCTGTTTTTT
- | TRBJ2-7 | - | TRBV5-1 | CASSLDNYEQYF | TGCGCCAGCAGCTTGGACAACTACGAGCAGTACTTC
- | TRBJ2-1 | TRBD2 | TRBV10-3 | CAISGSKSSGNEQFF | TGTGCCATCAGTGGGTCTAAATCTAGCGGGAATGAGCAGTTCTTC
few | TRBJ1-5 | - | TRBV4-3 | CASSPETIQGYSNQPQHF | TGCGCCAGCAGCCCGGAGACTATTCAGGGCTATAGCAATCAGCCCCAGCATTTT
- | TRBJ2-7 | - | TRBV11-2 | CASSLGQTKDYEQYF | TGTGCCAGCAGCTTAGGACAAACGAAGGACTACGAGCAGTACTTC
- | TRBJ2-5 | TRBD1 | TRBV27 | CASSLPRGTGQETQYF | TGTGCCAGCAGTTTACCCAGGGGGACAGGACAAGAGACCCAGTACTTC
once | TRBJ2-5 | TRBD1 | TRBV5-6 | CASSLDRAETQYF | TGTGCCAGCAGCTTAGACAGGGCGGAGACCCAGTACTTC
- | TRBJ2-2 | TRBD2 | TRBV29-1 | CSVTVGTKNTGELFF | TGCAGCGTCACAGTGGGGACTAAGAACACCGGGGAGCTGTTTTTT
- | TRBJ2-5 | - | TRBV13 | CASSLAETQYF | TGTGCCAGCAGCTTAGCAGAGACCCAGTACTTC
once | TRBJ2-5 | TRBD2 | TRBV10-3 | CASSGAGGGETQYF | TGTGCCTCCTCCGGGGCGGGAGGAGGAGAGACCCAGTACTTC
- | TRBJ2-3 | TRBD1 | TRBV4-3 | CASSQGGGQSTDTQYF | TGCGCCAGCAGCCAAGGTGGGGGACAGAGCACAGATACGCAGTATTTT
- | TRBJ2-5 | - | TRBV5-1 | CASSLEISTQTQYF | TGCGCCAGCAGCTTGGAAATCTCGACACAGACCCAGTACTTC
once | TRBJ2-1 | TRBD1 | TRBV4-3 | CASSQAGRGRFNEQFF | TGCGCCAGCAGCCAAGCAGGCAGGGGGCGGTTCAATGAGCAGTTCTTC
- | TRBJ2-1 | TRBD1 | TRBV19 | CASSRTGGASEQFF | TGTGCCAGTAGTAGGACAGGGGGCGCGAGTGAGCAGTTCTTC
once | TRBJ2-7 | TRBD2 | TRBV30 | CAWRPGGGLYEQYF | TGTGCCTGGAGGCCGGGGGGGGGCCTCTACGAGCAGTACTTC
- | TRBJ2-5 | - | TRBV29-1 | CSVLPTETQYF | TGCAGCGTCTTACCTACGGAGACCCAGTACTTC
few | TRBJ1-4 | - | TRBV27 | CASRRTNEKLFF | TGTGCCAGCAGACGGACGAATGAAAAACTGTTTTTT
once | TRBJ2-7 | TRBD2 | TRBV27 | CASSPRLAGGLSEQYF | TGTGCCAGCAGTCCGCGACTAGCGGGAGGATTGAGCGAGCAGTACTTC
few | TRBJ2-2 | - | TRBV7-9 | CASSLSAGSGGELFF | TGTGCCAGCAGCTTATCTGCGGGTTCTGGCGGGGAGCTGTTTTTT
- | TRBJ2-5 | TRBD1 | TRBV11-2 | CASSSWTGGLGETQYF | TGTGCCAGCAGCTCCTGGACAGGGGGCTTGGGAGAGACCCAGTACTTC
once | TRBJ2-3 | - | TRBV18 | CASSQPDLFRGTDTQYF | TGTGCCAGCTCCCAACCGGACCTCTTTAGGGGCACAGATACGCAGTATTTT
- | TRBJ2-7 | - | TRBV19 | CASSLQSPGEQYF | TGTGCCAGTAGTCTCCAATCCCCAGGCGAGCAGTACTTC
- | TRBJ2-3 | - | TRBV7-9 | CASSAHTDTQYF | TGTGCCAGCAGCGCCCACACAGATACGCAGTATTTT